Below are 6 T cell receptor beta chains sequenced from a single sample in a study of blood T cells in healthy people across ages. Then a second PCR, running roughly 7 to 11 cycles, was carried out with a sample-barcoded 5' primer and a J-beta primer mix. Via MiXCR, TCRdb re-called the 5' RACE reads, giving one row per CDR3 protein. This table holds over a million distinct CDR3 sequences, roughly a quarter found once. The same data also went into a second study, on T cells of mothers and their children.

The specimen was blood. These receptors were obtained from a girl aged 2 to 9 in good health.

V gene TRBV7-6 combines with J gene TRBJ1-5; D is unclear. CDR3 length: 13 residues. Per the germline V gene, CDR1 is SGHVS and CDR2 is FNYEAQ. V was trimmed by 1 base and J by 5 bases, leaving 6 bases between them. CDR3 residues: CASSLVADQPQHF. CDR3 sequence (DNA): TGTGCCAGCAGCTTAGTCGCAGATCAGCCCCAGCATTTT.

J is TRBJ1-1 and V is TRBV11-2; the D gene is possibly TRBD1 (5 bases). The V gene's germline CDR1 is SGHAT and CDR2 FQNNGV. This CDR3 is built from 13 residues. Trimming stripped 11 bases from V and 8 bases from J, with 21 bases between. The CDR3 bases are TGTGCCTGCGGTAGGGACTCTAACCCCGAAGCTTTCTTT. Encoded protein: CACGRDSNPEAFF.

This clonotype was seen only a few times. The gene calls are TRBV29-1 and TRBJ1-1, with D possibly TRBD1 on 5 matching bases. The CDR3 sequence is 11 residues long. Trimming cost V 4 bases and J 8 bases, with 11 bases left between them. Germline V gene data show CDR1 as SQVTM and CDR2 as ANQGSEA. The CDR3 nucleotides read TGCAGCGTTGTATCAGGGACGGAAGCTTTCTTT. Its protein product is CSVVSGTEAFF. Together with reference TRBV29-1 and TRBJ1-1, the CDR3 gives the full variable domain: SAVISQKPSRDICQRGTSLTIQCQVDSQVTMMFWYRQQPGQSLTLIATANQGSEATYESGFVIDKFPISRPNLTFSTLTVSNMSPEDSSIYLCSVVSGTEAFFGQGTRLTVV.

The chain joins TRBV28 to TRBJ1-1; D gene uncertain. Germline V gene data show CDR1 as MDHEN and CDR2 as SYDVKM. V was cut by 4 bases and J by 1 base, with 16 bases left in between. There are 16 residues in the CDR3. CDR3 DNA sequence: TGTGCCAGCAGTTCCCCCGAGGCCCAACCGAACACTGAAGCTTTCTTT. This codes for CASSSPEAQPNTEAFF.

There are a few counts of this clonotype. In nucleotides, the CDR3 is TGCGCCAGCGGAACTGACTGGGAGACCCAGTACTTC. It codes for CASGTDWETQYF. This chain links TRBV5-1 with TRBJ2-1, with D uncertain. The J call could be wrong; TRBJ2-5 is a better fit for the DNA end. This CDR3 region has 12 residues. Germline V gene sequence: CDR1 SGHRS, CDR2 YFSETQ.

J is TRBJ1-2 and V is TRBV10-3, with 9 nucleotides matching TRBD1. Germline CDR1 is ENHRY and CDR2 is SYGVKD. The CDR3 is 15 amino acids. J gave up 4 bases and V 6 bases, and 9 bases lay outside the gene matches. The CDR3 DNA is TGTGCCATCAGAGCCCCGGGACAGGGAAGCTATGGCTACACCTTC. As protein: CAIRAPGQGSYGYTF.